This T cell receptor beta chain was identified during a study of T cell responses to AZD1222 COVID-19 vaccine. TCRdb keeps only in-frame clones here, not all; method: immunoSEQ multiplex PCR. The sample has more than 75,000 clones; about 83% are singletons. Germline CDR1 and CDR2: SQVTM and ANQGSEA. V lost 6 bases to trimming and J lost 6 bases, with 18 bases between them. The CDR3 runs 13 residues. The receptor was isolated from an adult who received the AZD1222 COVID-19 vaccine. The source was peripheral blood, collected 28 days after the second AZD1222 dose. J is TRBJ2-7 and V is TRBV29-1, with D maybe TRBD2 (7 bases). The CDR3 reads CSVAGARRSEQYF. CDR3 nucleotides: TGCAGCGTGGCGGGGGCCAGACGAAGCGAGCAGTACTTC.